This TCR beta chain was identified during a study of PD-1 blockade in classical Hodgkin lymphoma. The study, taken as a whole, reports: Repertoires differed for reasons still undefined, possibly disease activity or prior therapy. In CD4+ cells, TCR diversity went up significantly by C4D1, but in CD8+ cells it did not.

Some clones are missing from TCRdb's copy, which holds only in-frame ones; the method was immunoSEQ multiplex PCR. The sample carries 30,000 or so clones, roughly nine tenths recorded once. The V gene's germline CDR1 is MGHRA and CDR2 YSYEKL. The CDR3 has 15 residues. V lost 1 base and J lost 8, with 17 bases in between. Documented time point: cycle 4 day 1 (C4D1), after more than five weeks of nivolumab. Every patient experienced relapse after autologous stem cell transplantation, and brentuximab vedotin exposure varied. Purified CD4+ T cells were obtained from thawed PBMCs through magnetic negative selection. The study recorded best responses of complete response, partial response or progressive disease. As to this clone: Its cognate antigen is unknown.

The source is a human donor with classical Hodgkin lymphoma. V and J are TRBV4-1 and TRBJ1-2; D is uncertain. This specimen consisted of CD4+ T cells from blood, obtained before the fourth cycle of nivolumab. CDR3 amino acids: CASSQGETAPGGYTF. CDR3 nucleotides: TGCGCCAGCAGCCAAGGCGAGACTGCCCCGGGGGGCTACACCTTC.